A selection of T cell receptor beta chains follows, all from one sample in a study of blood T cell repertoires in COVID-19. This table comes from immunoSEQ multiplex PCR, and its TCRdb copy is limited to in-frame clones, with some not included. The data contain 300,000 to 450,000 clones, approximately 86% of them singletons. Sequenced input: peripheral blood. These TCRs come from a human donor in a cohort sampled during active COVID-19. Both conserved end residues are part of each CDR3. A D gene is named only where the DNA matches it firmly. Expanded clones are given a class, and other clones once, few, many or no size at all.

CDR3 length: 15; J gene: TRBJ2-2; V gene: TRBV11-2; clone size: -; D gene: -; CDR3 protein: CASSLGHSNTGELFF; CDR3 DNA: TGTGCCAGCAGCTTGGGGCATTCGAACACCGGGGAGCTGTTTTTT
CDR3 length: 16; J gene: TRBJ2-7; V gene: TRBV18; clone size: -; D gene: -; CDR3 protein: CASSLDRESAPYEQYF; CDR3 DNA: TGTGCCAGCTCACTAGACAGAGAGTCAGCGCCCTACGAGCAGTACTTC
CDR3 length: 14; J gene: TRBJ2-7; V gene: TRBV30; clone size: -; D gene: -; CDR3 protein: CAWSDRDGGYEQYF; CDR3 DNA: TGTGCCTGGAGTGACCGGGACGGGGGCTACGAGCAGTACTTC
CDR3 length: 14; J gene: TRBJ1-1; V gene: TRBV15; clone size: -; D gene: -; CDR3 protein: CATSRDNSGVQAFF; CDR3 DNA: TGTGCCACCAGCAGAGATAACTCGGGGGTCCAAGCTTTCTTT
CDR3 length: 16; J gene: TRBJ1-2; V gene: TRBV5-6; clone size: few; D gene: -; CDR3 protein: CASSLSRPLPNYGYTF; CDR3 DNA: TGTGCCAGCAGCTTATCCCGGCCACTACCCAACTATGGCTACACCTTC
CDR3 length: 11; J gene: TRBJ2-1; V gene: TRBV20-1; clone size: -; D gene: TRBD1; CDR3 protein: CSASPGGEQFF; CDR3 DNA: TGCAGTGCCTCCCCAGGGGGCGAGCAGTTCTTC
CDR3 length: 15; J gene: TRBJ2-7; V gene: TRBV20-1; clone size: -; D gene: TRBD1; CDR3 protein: CSASRPGTGIYEQYF; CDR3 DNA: TGCAGTGCTAGTAGGCCCGGGACAGGGATTTACGAGCAGTACTTC
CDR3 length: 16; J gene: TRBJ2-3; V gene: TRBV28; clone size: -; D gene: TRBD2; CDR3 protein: CASSSETSGKTRAKYF; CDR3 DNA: TGTGCCAGCAGTTCTGAAACTAGCGGGAAAACTCGAGCCAAGTATTTT
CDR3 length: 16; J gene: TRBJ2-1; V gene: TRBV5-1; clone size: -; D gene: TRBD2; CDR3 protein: CASSSKLAGSYNEQFF; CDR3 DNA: TGCGCCAGCAGCTCTAAACTAGCGGGCTCCTACAATGAGCAGTTCTTC
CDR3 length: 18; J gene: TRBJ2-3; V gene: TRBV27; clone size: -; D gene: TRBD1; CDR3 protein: CASSSPRDRGPITGTQYF; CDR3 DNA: TGTGCCAGCAGTTCACCCCGGGACAGGGGACCAATTACGGGTACGCAGTATTTT
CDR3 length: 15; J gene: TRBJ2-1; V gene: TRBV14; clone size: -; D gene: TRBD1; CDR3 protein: CASSQGQGPYNEQFF; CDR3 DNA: TGTGCCAGCAGCCAAGGACAGGGGCCCTACAATGAGCAGTTCTTC
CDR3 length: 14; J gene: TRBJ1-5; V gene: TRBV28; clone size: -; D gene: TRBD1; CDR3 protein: CASSFTGGLTPQHF; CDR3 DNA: TGTGCCAGCAGTTTCACAGGGGGTTTGACTCCCCAGCATTTT
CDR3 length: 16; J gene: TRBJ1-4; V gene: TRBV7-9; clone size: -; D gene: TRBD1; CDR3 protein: CASSTGRTGDNEKLFF; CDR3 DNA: TGTGCCAGCAGCACTGGAAGGACAGGAGATAATGAAAAACTGTTTTTT
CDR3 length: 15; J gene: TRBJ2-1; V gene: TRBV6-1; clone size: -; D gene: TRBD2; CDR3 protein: CASSDRLAGGNEQFF; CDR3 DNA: TGTGCCAGCAGTGATAGACTAGCGGGGGGTAATGAGCAGTTCTTC
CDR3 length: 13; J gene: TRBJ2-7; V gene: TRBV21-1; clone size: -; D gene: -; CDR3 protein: CASSTGSSYEQYF; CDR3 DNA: TGTGCCAGCAGCACTGGGAGCTCCTACGAGCAGTACTTC
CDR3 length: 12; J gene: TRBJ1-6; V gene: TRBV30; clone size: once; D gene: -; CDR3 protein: CAWSTPGTSLHF; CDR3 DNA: TGTGCCTGGAGTACCCCCGGTACGTCCCTCCACTTT
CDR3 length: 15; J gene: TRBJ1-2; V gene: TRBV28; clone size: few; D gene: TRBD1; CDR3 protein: CASSFGTGGSYGYTF; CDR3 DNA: TGTGCCAGCAGTTTCGGCACAGGGGGTTCCTATGGCTACACCTTC
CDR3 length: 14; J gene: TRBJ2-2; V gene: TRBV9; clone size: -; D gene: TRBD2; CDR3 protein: CASTLSGDAGELFF; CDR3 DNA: TGTGCCAGCACCTTAAGCGGGGATGCCGGGGAGCTGTTTTTT
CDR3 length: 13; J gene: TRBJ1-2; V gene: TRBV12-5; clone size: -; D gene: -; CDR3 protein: CASAKKIYYGYTF; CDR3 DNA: TGTGCTAGTGCTAAGAAGATATACTATGGCTACACCTTC
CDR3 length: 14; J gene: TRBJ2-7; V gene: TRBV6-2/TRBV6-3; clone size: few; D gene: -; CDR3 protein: CASSRWTDSYEQYF; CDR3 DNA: TGTGCCAGCAGTCGTTGGACAGACTCCTACGAGCAGTACTTC
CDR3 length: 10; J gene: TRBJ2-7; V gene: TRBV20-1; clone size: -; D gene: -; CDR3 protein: CSVTQGEQYF; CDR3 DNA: TGCAGTGTTACTCAGGGGGAGCAGTACTTC
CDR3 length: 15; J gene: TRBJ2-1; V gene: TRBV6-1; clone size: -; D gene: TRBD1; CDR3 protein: CASSEASTGANEQFF; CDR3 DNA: TGTGCCAGCAGTGAAGCTTCGACAGGGGCGAATGAGCAGTTCTTC
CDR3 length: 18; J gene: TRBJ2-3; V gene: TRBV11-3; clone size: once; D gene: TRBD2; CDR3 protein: CASSIRLAGGGPGDTQYF; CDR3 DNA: TGTGCCAGCAGCATTCGACTAGCGGGAGGGGGCCCGGGAGATACGCAGTATTTT
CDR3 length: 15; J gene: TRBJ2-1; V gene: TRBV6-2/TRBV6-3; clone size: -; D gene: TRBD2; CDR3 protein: CASSWGGRAYNEQFF; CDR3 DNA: TGTGCCAGCAGTTGGGGCGGGAGGGCCTACAATGAGCAGTTCTTC
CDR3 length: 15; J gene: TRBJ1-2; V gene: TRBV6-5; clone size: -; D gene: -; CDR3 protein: CASSYAAVNNYGYTF; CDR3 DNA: TGTGCCAGCAGTTACGCGGCAGTCAATAACTATGGCTACACCTTC
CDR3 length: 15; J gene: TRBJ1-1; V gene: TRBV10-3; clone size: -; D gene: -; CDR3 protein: CAISPNPGANTEAFF; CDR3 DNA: TGTGCCATCAGTCCCAACCCAGGGGCAAACACTGAAGCTTTCTTT
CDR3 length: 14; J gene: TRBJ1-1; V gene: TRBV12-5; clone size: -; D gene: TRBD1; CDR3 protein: CASALGGYDTEAFF; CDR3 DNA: TGTGCTAGTGCCCTAGGGGGCTACGACACTGAAGCTTTCTTT
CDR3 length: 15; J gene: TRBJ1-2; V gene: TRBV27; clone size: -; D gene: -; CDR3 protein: CASSTLGEGGYGYTF; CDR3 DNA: TGTGCCAGCAGTACCCTGGGGGAGGGGGGCTATGGCTACACCTTC
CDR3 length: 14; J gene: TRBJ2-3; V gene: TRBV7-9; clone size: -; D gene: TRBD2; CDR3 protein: CASRQGLAGSTQYF; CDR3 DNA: TGTGCCAGCAGACAGGGACTAGCGGGAAGCACGCAGTATTTT
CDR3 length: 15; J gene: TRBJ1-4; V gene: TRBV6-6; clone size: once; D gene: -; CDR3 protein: CASSYPGQKDEKLFF; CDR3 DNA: TGTGCCAGCAGTTACCCGGGACAAAAGGATGAAAAACTGTTTTTT
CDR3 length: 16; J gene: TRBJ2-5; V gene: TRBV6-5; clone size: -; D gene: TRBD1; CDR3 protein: CASSSGQAQYQETQYF; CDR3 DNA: TGTGCCAGCAGTTCCGGACAGGCCCAGTACCAAGAGACCCAGTACTTC
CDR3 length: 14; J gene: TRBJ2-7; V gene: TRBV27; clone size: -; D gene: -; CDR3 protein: CASSLLGGRNEQYF; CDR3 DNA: TGTGCCAGCAGTTTATTGGGGGGGCGGAACGAGCAGTACTTC
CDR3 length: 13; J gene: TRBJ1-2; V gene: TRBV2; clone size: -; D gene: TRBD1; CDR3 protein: CASIRRTGDGYTF; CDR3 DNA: TGTGCCAGCATAAGAAGGACAGGGGATGGCTACACCTTC
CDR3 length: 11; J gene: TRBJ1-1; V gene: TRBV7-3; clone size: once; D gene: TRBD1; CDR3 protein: CASSFTGVAFF; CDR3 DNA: TGTGCCAGCAGCTTTACAGGGGTGGCTTTCTTT
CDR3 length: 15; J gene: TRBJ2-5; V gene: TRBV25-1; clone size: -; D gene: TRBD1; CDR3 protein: CASSETGGFRETQYF; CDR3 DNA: TGTGCCAGCAGTGAGACAGGGGGCTTTCGGGAGACCCAGTACTTC
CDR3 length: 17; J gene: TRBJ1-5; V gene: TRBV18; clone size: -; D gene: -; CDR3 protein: CASSPSQIRGAGGGEHF; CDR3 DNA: TGTGCCAGCTCACCAAGTCAAATTCGGGGGGCCGGTGGTGGTGAGCATTTT
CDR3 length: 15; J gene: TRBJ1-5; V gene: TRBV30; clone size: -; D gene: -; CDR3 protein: CAWSVRGASNQPQHF; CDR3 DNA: TGTGCCTGGAGTGTTCGGGGGGCTAGCAATCAGCCCCAGCATTTT
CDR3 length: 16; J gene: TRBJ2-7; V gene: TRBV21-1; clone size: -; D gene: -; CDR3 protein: CASSSVSTGGYYEQYF; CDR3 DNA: TGTGCCAGCAGCTCCGTCTCTACAGGGGGCTACTACGAGCAGTACTTC
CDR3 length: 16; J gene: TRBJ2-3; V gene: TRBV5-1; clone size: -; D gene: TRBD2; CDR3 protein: CASSSGLAVPSDTQYF; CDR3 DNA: TGCGCCAGCAGCTCTGGTCTAGCGGTACCCTCGGATACGCAGTATTTT
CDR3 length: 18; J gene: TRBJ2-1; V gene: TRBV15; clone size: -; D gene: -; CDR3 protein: CATSRDWGSGAPYNEQFF; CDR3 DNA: TGTGCCACCAGCAGAGATTGGGGTAGCGGAGCCCCCTACAATGAGCAGTTCTTC
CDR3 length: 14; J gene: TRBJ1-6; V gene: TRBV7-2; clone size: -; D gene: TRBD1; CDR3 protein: CASSGQALNSPLHF; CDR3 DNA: TGTGCCAGCAGCGGACAGGCCCTGAATTCACCCCTCCACTTT
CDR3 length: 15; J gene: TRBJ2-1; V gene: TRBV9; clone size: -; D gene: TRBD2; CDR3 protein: CASSVSGSSYNEQFF; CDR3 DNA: TGTGCCAGCAGCGTTAGCGGGTCTTCCTACAATGAGCAGTTCTTC
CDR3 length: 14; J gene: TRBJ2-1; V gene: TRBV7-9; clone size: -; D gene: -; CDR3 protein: CASSLRFAGNEQFF; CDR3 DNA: TGTGCCAGCAGCTTAAGGTTTGCAGGGAATGAGCAGTTCTTC
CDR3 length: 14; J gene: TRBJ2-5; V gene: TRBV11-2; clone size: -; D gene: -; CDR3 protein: CASSPGDYQETQYF; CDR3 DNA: TGTGCCAGCAGCCCCGGGGATTACCAAGAGACCCAGTACTTC
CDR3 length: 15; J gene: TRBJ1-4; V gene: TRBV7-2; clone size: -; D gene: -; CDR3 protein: CASSLARTSNEKLFF; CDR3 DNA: TGTGCCAGCAGCTTAGCCAGGACTTCTAATGAAAAACTGTTTTTT